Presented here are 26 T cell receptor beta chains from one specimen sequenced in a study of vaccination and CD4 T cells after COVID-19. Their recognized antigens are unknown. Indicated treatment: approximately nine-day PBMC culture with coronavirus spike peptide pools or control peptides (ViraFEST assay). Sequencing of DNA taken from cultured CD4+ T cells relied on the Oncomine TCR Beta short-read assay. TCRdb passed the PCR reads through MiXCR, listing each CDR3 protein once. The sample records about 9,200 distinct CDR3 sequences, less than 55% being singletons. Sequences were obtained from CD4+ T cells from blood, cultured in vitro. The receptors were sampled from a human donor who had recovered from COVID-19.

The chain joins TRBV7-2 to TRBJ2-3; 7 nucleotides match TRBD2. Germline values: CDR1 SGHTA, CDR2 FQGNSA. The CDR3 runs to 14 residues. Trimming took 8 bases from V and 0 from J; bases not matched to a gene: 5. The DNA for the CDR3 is TGTGCCAGCGCGACTAGCTCGAGCACAGATACGCAGTATTTT. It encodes CASATSSSTDTQYF.

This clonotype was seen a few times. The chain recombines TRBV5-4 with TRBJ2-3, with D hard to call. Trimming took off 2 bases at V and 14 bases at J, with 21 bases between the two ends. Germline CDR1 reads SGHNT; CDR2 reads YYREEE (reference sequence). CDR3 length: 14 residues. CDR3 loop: CASSFERDTVRPYF. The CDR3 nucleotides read TGTGCCAGCAGCTTTGAGCGAGACACCGTAAGACCGTATTTT.

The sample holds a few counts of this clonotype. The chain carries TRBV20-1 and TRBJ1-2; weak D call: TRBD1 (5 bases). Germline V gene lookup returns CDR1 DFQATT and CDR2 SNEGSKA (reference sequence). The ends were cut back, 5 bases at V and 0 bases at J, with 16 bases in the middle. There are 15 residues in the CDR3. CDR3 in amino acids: CSADTTDQANYGYTF. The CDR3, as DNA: TGCAGTGCTGACACGACAGACCAAGCTAACTATGGCTACACCTTC.

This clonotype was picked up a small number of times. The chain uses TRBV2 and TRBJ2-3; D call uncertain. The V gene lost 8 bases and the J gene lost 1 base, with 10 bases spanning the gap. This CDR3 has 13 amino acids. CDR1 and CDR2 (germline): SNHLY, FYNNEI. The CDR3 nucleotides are TGTGCCAGCGCTAGTCGGGGCACAGATACGCAGTATTTT. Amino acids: CASASRGTDTQYF.

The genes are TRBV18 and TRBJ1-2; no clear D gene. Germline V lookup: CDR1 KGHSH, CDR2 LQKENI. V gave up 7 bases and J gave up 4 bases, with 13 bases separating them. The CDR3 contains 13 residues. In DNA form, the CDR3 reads TGTGCCAGCTTAGCCCCGGCGTCCTATGGCTACACCTTC. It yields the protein CASLAPASYGYTF. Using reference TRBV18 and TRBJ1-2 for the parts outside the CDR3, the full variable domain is NAGVMQNPRHLVRRRGQEARLRCSPMKGHSHVYWYRQLPEEGLKFMVYLQKENIIDESGMPKERFSAEFPKEGPSILRIQQVVRGDSAAYFCASLAPASYGYTFGSGTRLTVV.

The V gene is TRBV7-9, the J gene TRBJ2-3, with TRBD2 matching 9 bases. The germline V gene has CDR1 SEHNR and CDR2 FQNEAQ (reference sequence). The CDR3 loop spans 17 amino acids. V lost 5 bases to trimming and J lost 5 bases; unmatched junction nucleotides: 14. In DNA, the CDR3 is TGTGCCAGCAGCCAAGATTACGGCGGGGGGGCTGGAGATACGCAGTATTTT. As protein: CASSQDYGGGAGDTQYF.

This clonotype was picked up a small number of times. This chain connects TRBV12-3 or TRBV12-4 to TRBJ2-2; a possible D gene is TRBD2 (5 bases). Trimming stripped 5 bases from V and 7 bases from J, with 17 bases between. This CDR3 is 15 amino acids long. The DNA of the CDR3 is TGTGCCAGCAGTAACGACGCTGGAGGAGACGGGGAGCTGTTTTTT. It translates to CASSNDAGGDGELFF.

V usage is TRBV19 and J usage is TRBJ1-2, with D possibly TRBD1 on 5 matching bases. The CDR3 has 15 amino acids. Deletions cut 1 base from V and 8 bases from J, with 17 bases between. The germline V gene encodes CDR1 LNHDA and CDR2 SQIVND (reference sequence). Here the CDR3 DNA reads TGTGCCAGTAGTATAGGGTATGGGGGTCGCGTAGGCTACACCTTC. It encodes CASSIGYGGRVGYTF. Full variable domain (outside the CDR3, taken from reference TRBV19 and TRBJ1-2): DGGITQSPKYLFRKEGQNVTLSCEQNLNHDAMYWYRQDPGQGLRLIYYSQIVNDFQKGDIAEGYSVSREKKESFPLTVTSAQKNPTAFYLCASSIGYGGRVGYTFGSGTRLTVV.

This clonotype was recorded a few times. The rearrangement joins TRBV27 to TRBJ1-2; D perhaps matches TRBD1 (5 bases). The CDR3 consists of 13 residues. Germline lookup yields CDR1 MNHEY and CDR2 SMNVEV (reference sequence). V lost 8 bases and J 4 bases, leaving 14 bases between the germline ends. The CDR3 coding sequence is TGTGCCAGCGGCGGGGCTTATGGCTATGGCTACACCTTC. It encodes CASGGAYGYGYTF.

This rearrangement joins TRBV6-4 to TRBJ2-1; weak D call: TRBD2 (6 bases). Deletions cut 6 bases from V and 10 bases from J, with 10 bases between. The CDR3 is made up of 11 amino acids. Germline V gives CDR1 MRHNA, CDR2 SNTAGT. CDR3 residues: CASRYGGEQFF. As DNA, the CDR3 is TGTGCCAGCAGATACGGAGGGGAGCAGTTCTTC.

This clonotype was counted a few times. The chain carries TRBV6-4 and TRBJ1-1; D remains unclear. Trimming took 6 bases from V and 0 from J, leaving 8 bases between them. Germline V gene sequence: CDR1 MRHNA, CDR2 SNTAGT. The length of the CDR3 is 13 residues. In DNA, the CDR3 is TGTGCCAGCAGCACTCATATGAACACTGAAGCTTTCTTT. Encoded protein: CASSTHMNTEAFF.

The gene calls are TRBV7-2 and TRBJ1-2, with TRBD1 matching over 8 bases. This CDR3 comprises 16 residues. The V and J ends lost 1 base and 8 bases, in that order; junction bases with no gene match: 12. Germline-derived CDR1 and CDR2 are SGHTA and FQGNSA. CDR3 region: CASSLVTQGALGGYTF. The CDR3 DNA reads TGTGCCAGCAGCTTAGTTACTCAGGGGGCGTTGGGGGGCTACACCTTC.

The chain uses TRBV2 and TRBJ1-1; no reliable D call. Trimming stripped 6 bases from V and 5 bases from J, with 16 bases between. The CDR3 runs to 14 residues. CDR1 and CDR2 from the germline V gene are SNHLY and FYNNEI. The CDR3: CASSVTPGSTEAFF. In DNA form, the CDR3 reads TGTGCCAGCAGCGTGACACCAGGTTCGACTGAAGCTTTCTTT.

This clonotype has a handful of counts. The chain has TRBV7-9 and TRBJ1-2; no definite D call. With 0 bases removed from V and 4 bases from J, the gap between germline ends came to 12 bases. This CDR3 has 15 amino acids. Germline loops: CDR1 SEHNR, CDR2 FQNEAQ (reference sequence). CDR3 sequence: CASSLALGVLYGYTF. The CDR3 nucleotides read TGTGCCAGCAGCTTAGCCCTCGGGGTCCTCTATGGCTACACCTTC.

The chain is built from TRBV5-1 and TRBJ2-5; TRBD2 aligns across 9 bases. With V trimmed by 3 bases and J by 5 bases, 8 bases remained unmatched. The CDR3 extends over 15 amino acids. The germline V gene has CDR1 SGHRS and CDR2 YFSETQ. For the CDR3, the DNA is TGCGCCAGCAGCTCGCAAGCGCTAGCGGGGGAGACCCAGTACTTC. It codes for CASSSQALAGETQYF.

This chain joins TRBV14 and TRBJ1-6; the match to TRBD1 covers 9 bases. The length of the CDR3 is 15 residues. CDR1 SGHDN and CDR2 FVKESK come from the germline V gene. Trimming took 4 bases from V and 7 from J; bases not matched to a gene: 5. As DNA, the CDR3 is TGTGCCAGCAGCCTAACAGGGGGCGGGAATTCACCCCTCCACTTT. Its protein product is CASSLTGGGNSPLHF.

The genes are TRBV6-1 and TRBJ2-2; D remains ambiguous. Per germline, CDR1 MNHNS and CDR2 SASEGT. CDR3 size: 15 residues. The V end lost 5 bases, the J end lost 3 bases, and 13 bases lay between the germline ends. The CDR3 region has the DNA TGTGCCAGCAGTCCCATAACTAAGTACACCGGGGAGCTGTTTTTT. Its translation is CASSPITKYTGELFF.

CDR3 sequence: CSARVQLPNTDTQYF. CDR3 bases: TGCAGTGCTAGAGTTCAGCTCCCAAACACAGATACGCAGTATTTT. The gene calls are TRBV20-1 and TRBJ2-3, with D unclear. V gave up 1 base and J gave up 2 bases, with 13 bases separating them. The CDR3 sequence is 15 residues long. The germline V gene encodes CDR1 DFQATT and CDR2 SNEGSKA (reference sequence).

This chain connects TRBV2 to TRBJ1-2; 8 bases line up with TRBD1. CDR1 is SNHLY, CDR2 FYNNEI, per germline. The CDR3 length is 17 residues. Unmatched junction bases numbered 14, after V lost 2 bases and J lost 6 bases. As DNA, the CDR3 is TGTGCCAGCAGTGAAAGGGGATTCACAGGGGGACAGGATGGCTACACCTTC. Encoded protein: CASSERGFTGGQDGYTF. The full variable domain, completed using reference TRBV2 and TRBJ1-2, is EPEVTQTPSHQVTQMGQEVILRCVPISNHLYFYWYRQILGQKVEFLVSFYNNEISEKSEIFDDQFSVERPDGSNFTLKIRSTKLEDSAMYFCASSERGFTGGQDGYTFGSGTRLTVV.

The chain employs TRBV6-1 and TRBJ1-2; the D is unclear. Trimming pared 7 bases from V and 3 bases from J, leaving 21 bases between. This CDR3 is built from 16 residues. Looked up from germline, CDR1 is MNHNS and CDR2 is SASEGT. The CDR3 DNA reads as TGTGCCAGCACCCCTCCGAAGGGCAGTCCTTACTATGGCTACACCTTC. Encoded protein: CASTPPKGSPYYGYTF.

CDR3 amino acids: CACPHPGQGDGYTF. CDR3 in DNA: TGTGCCTGCCCCCACCCGGGACAGGGAGATGGCTACACCTTC. The chain recombines TRBV30 with TRBJ1-2; 9 bases fit TRBD1. There are 14 residues in the CDR3. V was pared by 6 bases and J by 6 bases, with 11 bases of the junction left unmatched. Germline V gene sequence: CDR1 GTSNPN, CDR2 SVGIG (reference sequence).

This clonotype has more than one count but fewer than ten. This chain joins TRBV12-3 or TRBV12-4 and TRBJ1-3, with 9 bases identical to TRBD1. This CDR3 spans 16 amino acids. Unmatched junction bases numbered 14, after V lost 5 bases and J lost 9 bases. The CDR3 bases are TGTGCCAGCAGTCCCCAACCCCCTGGACAGGGGACCACCATATATTTT. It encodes CASSPQPPGQGTTIYF.

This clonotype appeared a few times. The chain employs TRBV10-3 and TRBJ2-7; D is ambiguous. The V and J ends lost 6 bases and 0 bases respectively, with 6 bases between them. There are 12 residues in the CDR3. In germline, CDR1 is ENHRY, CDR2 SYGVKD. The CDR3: CAISPNSYEQYF. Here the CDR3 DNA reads TGTGCCATCAGCCCGAACTCCTACGAGCAGTACTTC.

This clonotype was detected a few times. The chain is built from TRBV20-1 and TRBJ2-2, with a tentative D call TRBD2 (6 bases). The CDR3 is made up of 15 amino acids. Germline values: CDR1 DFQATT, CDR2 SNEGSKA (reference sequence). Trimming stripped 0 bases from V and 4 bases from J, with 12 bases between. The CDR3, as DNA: TGCAGTGCTAGAGATCGCGGGGCAGTCACCGGGGAGCTGTTTTTT. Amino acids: CSARDRGAVTGELFF.

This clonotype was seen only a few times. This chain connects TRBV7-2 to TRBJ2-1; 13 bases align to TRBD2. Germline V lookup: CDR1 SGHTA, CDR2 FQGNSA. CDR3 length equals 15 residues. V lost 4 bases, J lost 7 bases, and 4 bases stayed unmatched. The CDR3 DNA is TGTGCCAGCAGCTGGACTAGCGGGAGTTTAAATGAGCAGTTCTTC. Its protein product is CASSWTSGSLNEQFF. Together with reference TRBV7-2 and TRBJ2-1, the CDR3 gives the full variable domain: GAGVSQSPSNKVTEKGKDVELRCDPISGHTALYWYRQSLGQGLEFLIYFQGNSAPDKSGLPSDRFSAERTGGSVSTLTIQRTQQEDSAVYLCASSWTSGSLNEQFFGPGTRLTVL.

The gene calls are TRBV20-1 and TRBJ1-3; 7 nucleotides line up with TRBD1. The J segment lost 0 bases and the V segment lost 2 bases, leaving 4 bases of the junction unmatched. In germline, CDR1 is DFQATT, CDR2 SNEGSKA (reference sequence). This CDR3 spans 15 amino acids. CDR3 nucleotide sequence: TGCAGTGCTAGAAGGGACAGTTACTCTGGAAACACCATATATTTT. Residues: CSARRDSYSGNTIYF.